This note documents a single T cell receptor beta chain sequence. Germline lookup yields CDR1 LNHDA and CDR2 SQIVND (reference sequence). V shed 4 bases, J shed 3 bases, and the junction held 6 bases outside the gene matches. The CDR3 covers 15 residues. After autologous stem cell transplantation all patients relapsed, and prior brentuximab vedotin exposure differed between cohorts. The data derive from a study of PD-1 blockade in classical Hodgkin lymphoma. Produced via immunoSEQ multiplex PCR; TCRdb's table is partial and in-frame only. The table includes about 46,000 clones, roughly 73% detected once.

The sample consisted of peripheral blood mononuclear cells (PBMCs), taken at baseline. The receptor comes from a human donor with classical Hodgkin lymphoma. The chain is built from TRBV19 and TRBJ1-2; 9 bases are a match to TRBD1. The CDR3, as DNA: TGTGCCAGTAGTACCATCGGGACAGGGTACTATGGCTACACCTTC. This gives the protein CASSTIGTGYYGYTF. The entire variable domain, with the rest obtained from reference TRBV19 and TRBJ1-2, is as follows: DGGITQSPKYLFRKEGQNVTLSCEQNLNHDAMYWYRQDPGQGLRLIYYSQIVNDFQKGDIAEGYSVSREKKESFPLTVTSAQKNPTAFYLCASSTIGTGYYGYTFGSGTRLTVV.